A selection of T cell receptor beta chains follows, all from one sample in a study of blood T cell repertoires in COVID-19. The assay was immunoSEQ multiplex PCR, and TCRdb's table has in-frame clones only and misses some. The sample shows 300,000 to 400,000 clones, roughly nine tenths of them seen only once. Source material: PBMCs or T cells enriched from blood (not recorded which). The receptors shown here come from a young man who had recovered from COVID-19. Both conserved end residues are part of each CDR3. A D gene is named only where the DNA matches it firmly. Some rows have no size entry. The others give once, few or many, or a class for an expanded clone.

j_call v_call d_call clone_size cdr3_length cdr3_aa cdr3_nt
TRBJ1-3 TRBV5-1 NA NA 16 CASRQDSTGGGNTIYF TGCGCCAGCAGACAGGATTCGACAGGCGGAGGAAACACCATATATTTT
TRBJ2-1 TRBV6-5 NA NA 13 CASSSLASNEQFF TGTGCCAGCAGTAGTCTAGCGAGTAATGAGCAGTTCTTC
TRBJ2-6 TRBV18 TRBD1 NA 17 CASSPGTALSGANVLTF TGTGCCAGCTCACCTGGGACAGCTCTTTCTGGGGCCAACGTCCTGACTTTC
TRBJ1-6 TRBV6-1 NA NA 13 CASSEISGSPLHF TGTGCCAGCAGTGAGATAAGCGGTTCACCCCTCCACTTT
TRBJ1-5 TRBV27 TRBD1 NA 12 CASSLTGVWEHF TGTGCCAGCAGCCTGACAGGGGTTTGGGAGCATTTT
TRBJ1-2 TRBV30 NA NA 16 CAWSVGGGGRNYGYTF TGTGCCTGGAGTGTAGGGGGGGGCGGTAGGAACTATGGCTACACCTTC
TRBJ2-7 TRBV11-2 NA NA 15 CASSSSGQRADEQYF TGTGCCAGCAGCTCCAGCGGACAGAGGGCCGACGAGCAGTACTTC
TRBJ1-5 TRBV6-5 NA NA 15 CASSTDQGGNQPQHF TGTGCCAGCAGTACCGATCAGGGTGGCAATCAGCCCCAGCATTTT
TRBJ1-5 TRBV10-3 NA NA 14 CAISEFGGNQPQHF TGTGCCATCAGTGAATTTGGAGGCAATCAGCCCCAGCATTTT
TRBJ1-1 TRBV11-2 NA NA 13 CASSQQGNTEAFF TGTGCCAGCAGCCAACAGGGTAACACTGAAGCTTTCTTT
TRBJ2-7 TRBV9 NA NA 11 CASSAGGEQYF TGTGCCAGCAGCGCCGGAGGCGAGCAGTACTTC
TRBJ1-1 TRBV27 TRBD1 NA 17 CASTRRGGRAHNTEAFF TGTGCCAGCACCCGAAGAGGGGGCAGGGCCCATAACACTGAAGCTTTCTTT
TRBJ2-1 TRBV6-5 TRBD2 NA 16 CASSYSVAGGLGEQFF TGTGCCAGCAGTTACTCAGTAGCGGGGGGGCTGGGTGAGCAGTTCTTC
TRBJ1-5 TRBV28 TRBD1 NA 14 CASSSGTGNQPQHF TGTGCCAGCAGTTCCGGGACAGGTAATCAGCCCCAGCATTTT
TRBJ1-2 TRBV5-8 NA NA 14 CASSLPGKSYGYTF TGTGCCAGCAGCTTACCGGGGAAGAGCTATGGCTACACCTTC
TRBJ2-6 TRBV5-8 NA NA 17 CASSWIFGASGANVLTF TGTGCCAGCAGCTGGATCTTTGGGGCCTCTGGGGCCAACGTCCTGACTTTC
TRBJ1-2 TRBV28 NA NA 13 CASSPGLLYGYTF TGTGCCAGCAGTCCAGGACTGCTGTATGGCTACACCTTC
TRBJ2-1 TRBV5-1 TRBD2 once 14 CASSGAGGYNEQFF TGCGCCAGCAGTGGAGCGGGGGGGTACAATGAGCAGTTCTTC
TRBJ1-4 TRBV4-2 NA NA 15 CASSQDSSRGEKLFF TGTGCCAGCAGCCAAGACTCAAGCAGGGGTGAAAAACTGTTTTTT
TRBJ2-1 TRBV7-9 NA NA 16 CASSLLSGGPYNEQFF TGTGCCAGCAGCTTACTTTCCGGGGGACCATACAATGAGCAGTTCTTC
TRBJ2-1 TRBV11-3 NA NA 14 CASSPTRGTNEQFF TGTGCCAGCAGCCCGACTAGGGGCACGAATGAGCAGTTCTTC
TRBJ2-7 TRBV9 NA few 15 CASSARDVTLYEQYF TGTGCCAGCAGCGCGAGAGATGTTACTCTCTACGAGCAGTACTTC
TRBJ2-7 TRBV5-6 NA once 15 CASSLGGLGPDEQYF TGTGCCAGCAGCTTGGGGGGCCTCGGACCAGACGAGCAGTACTTC
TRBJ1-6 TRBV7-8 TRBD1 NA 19 CATNQRWGTGTEVNSPLHF TGTGCCACTAATCAACGCTGGGGTACAGGGACAGAGGTAAATTCACCCCTCCACTTT
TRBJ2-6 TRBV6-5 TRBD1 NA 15 CASSSGGSGANVLTF TGTGCCAGCAGTTCAGGGGGTTCTGGGGCCAACGTCCTGACTTTC
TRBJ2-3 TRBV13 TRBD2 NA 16 CASSLKREGLTDTQYF TGTGCCAGCAGCTTAAAGCGGGAGGGCCTCACAGATACGCAGTATTTT
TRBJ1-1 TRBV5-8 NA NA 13 CASEAGLNTEAFF TGTGCCAGCGAGGCGGGTCTGAACACTGAAGCTTTCTTT
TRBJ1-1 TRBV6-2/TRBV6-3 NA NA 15 CASSYGSGGYTEAFF TGTGCCAGCAGTTACGGCTCGGGGGGCTACACTGAAGCTTTCTTT